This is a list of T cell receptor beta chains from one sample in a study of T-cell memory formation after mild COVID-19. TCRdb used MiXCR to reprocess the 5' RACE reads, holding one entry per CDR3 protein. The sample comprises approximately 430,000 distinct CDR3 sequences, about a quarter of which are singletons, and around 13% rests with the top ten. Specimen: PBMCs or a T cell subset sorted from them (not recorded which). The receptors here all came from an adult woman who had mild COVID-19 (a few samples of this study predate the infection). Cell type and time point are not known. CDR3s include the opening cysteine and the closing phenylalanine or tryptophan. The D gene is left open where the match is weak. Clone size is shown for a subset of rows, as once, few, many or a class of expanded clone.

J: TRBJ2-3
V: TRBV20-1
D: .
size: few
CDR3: CSARPLRGTDTQYF
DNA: TGCAGTGCTCGACCACTCCGGGGCACAGATACGCAGTATTTT

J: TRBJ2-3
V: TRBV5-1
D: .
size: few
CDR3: CASSLGLGITTDTQYF
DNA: TGCGCCAGCAGCTTGGGGCTAGGAATAACCACAGATACGCAGTATTTT

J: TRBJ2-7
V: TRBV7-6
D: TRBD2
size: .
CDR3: CASTQGAGGPHYEQYF
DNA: TGTGCCAGCACCCAAGGGGCGGGAGGGCCTCATTACGAGCAGTACTTC

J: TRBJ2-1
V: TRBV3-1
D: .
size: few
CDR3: CASSQEPGATHEQFF
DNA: TGTGCCAGCAGCCAAGAACCGGGAGCGACACATGAGCAGTTCTTC

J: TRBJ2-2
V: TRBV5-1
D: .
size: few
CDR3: CASSPSRLQNPTGELFF
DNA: TGCGCCAGCAGCCCCTCCAGATTACAGAATCCGACCGGGGAGCTGTTTTTT

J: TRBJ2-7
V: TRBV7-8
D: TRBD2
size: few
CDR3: CASSLASSGSSYEQYF
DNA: TGTGCCAGCAGCTTAGCGAGCAGCGGGAGCAGCTACGAGCAGTACTTC

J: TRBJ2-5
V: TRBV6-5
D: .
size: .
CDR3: CASSYSAGKETKYF
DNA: TGTGCCAGCAGTTACTCGGCAGGGAAGGAGACCAAGTACTTC

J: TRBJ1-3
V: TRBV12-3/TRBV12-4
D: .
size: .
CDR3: CASTGPGNTIYF
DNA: TGTGCCAGCACAGGGCCGGGAAACACCATATATTTT

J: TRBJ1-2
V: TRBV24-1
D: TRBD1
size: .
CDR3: CATSDPGTGGGYTF
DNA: TGTGCCACCAGTGATCCTGGGACAGGCGGCGGCTACACCTTC

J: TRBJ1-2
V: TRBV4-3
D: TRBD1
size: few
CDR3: CASSHGQGNYGYTF
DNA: TGCGCCAGCAGCCATGGACAGGGGAACTATGGCTACACCTTC

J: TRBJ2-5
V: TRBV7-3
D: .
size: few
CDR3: CASSLTRSETQYF
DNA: TGTGCCAGCAGCTTAACTCGCTCAGAGACCCAGTACTTC

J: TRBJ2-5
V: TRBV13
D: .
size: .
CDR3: CASSLRTKTQYF
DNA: TGTGCCAGCAGCCTACGGACCAAGACCCAGTACTTC

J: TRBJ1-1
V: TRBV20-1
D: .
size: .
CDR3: CSASTGVMTEAFF
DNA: TGCAGTGCTAGTACAGGAGTGATGACTGAAGCTTTCTTT

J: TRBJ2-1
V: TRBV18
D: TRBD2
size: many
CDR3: CASSPTSGDEQFF
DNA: TGTGCCAGCTCACCGACTAGCGGGGATGAGCAGTTCTTC

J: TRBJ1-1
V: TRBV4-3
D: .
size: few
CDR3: CASSPFGGQDTEAFF
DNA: TGCGCCAGCAGCCCTTTCGGGGGGCAGGACACTGAAGCTTTCTTT

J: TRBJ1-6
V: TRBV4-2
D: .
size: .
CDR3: CASSSRATDMSALHF
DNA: TGTGCCAGCAGCTCCCGGGCAACAGACATGTCGGCCCTCCACTTT

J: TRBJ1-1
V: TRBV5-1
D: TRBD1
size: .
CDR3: CASSFSGTGDSNTEAFF
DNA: TGCGCCAGCAGCTTTTCCGGGACAGGGGATTCGAACACTGAAGCTTTCTTT

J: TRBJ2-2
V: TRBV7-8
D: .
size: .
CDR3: CASSPEGVANTGELFF
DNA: TGTGCCAGCAGCCCAGAAGGGGTTGCGAACACCGGGGAGCTGTTTTTT

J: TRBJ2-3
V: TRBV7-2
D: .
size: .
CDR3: CTSSHRPRPRTDTQYF
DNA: TGTACCAGCAGCCATCGACCGCGACCCCGCACAGATACGCAGTATTTT

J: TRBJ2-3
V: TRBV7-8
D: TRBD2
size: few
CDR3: CASSLGSGGPSTDTQYF
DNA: TGTGCCAGCAGCTTAGGATCGGGAGGCCCTAGCACAGATACGCAGTATTTT

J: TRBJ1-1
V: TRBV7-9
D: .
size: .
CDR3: CASSAGGYNTEAFF
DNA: TGTGCCAGCAGCGCCGGGGGGTACAACACTGAAGCTTTCTTT

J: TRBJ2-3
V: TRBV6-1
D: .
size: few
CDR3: CASSEAGGTDTQYF
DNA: TGTGCCAGCAGTGAAGCCGGTGGCACAGATACGCAGTATTTT

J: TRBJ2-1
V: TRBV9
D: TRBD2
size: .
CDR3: CASSVVASGLYNEQFF
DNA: TGTGCCAGCAGCGTAGTGGCTAGCGGGCTCTACAATGAGCAGTTCTTC

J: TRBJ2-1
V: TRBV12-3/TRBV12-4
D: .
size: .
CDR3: CASSSQGGSEQFF
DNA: TGTGCCAGCAGTTCACAGGGAGGAAGTGAGCAGTTCTTC

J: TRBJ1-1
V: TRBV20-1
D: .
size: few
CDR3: CSGESGGGLITEAFF
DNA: TGCAGTGGCGAGAGTGGAGGGGGGCTGATCACTGAAGCTTTCTTT

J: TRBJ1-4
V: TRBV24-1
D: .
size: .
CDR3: CATTRAYEKLFF
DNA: TGTGCCACCACCAGGGCCTATGAAAAACTGTTTTTT

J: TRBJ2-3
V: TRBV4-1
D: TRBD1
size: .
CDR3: CASSQGTGGTDTQYF
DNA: TGCGCCAGCAGCCAAGGGACAGGGGGGACAGATACGCAGTATTTT

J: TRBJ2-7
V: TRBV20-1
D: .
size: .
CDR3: CSARDLAGEQYF
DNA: TGCAGTGCTAGAGATCTGGCGGGCGAGCAGTACTTC

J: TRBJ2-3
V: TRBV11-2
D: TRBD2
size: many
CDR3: CASSPRLAGRADTQYF
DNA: TGTGCCAGCAGCCCCCGACTAGCGGGGAGAGCAGATACGCAGTATTTT

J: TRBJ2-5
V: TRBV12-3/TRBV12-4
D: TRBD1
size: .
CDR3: CASTPGTGGKTQYF
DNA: TGTGCCAGCACCCCAGGGACAGGGGGAAAGACCCAGTACTTC

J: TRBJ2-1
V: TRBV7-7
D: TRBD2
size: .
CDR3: CASSLAWTSGYNEQFF
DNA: TGTGCTAGCAGCTTAGCGTGGACTAGCGGATACAATGAGCAGTTCTTC

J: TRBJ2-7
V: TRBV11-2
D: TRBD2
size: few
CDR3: CASSFRTSGGAQYF
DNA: TGTGCCAGCAGCTTCAGGACTAGCGGGGGGGCGCAGTACTTC

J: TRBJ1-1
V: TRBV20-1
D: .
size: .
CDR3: CSASRHKNTEAFF
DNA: TGCAGTGCTAGTCGGCACAAGAACACTGAAGCTTTCTTT

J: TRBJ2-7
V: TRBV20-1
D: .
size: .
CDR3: CSATVDGWRGTYEQYF
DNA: TGCAGTGCTACCGTCGACGGTTGGCGGGGAACCTACGAGCAGTACTTC

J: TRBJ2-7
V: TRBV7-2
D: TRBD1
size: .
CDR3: CASSRDRPTYEQYF
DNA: TGTGCCAGCAGCCGGGACAGGCCCACCTACGAGCAGTACTTC

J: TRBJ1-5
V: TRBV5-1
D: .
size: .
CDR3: CASSTAGEQPQHF
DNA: TGCGCCAGCAGCACCGCGGGGGAACAGCCCCAGCATTTT